One and the same sample provided the 27 T cell receptor beta chains below, sequenced in a study of cytomegalovirus exposure and HLA in healthy donors. The PCR contained 60 Vbeta and 13 Jbeta primers. Generated by immunoSEQ multiplex PCR, the TCRdb table keeps only in-frame clones and is missing some. This sample's table has about 150,000 clones. The source material was PBMCs. Source of these receptors: a woman between 50 and 59 years old in good health and CMV-seronegative.

The chain uses TRBV4-2 and TRBJ2-5; 12 bases are shared with TRBD2. Trimming took 1 base from V and 2 from J; bases not matched to a gene: 8. The CDR3 contains 18 residues. CDR1 is LGHNA, CDR2 YNFKEQ, per germline. The CDR3 coding sequence is TGTGCCAGCAGCCAAGCGGCTAGCGGGAGGGCCCTGCAAGAGACCCAGTACTTC. Its translation is CASSQAASGRALQETQYF.

The chain joins TRBV28 to TRBJ1-2, with 8 bases that match TRBD1. The germline gives CDR1 MDHEN, CDR2 SYDVKM. V shed 4 bases and J 10 bases; nucleotides not matched to a gene: 11. The CDR3 totals 14 residues. The CDR3 DNA reads as TGTGCCAGCAGTTACGGAAGGACAGGGAGGGCCTACACCTTC. Translation gives CASSYGRTGRAYTF.

The chain joins TRBV15 to TRBJ2-7; 7 nucleotides agree with TRBD1. J lost 7 bases, V lost 1 base, and 1 base had no gene match. In germline, CDR1 is LNHNV, CDR2 YYDKDF (reference sequence). The CDR3 is 12 residues long. CDR3 nucleotide sequence: TGTGCCACCAGCAGAGCCAGGGGGGAGCAGTACTTC. Its protein product is CATSRARGEQYF.

This sequence joins TRBV28 and TRBJ2-2; D possibly corresponds to TRBD1 (5 bases). The germline CDR1 and CDR2 sequences are MDHEN and SYDVKM. Trimming shortened V by 5 bases and J by 3 bases, and 7 bases separated the two germline ends. This CDR3 contains 13 residues. The CDR3 DNA is TGTGCCAGCAGTAACAGGTACACCGGGGAGCTGTTTTTT. Encoded protein: CASSNRYTGELFF.

The chain couples TRBV11-1 to TRBJ2-5, with a weak D call TRBD1 (6 bases). The length of the CDR3 is 12 residues. Trimming removed 3 bases from V and 5 bases from J, with 7 bases in between. Germline CDR1 SGHAT, CDR2 FQDESV (reference sequence). CDR3 DNA: TGTGCCAGCAGCTTGGGGGCGGAGACCCAGTACTTC. It translates to CASSLGAETQYF.

V is TRBV5-4 and J is TRBJ2-7, with TRBD2 matching 7 bases. The CDR3 runs to 16 residues. J was trimmed by 3 bases and V by 4 bases; bases with no gene match: 13. Germline assignment: CDR1 SGHNT and CDR2 YYREEE (reference sequence). Written as DNA, the CDR3 is TGTGCCAGCAGCCCTCCCAAGGCGGGGGAAATCTACGAGCAGTACTTC. Translated, it gives CASSPPKAGEIYEQYF.

The gene calls are TRBV25-1 and TRBJ1-4; TRBD1 might be the D (6 bases). Germline values: CDR1 MGHDK, CDR2 SYGVNS. Trimming left V 3 bases short and J 0 bases short, with 11 bases between. CDR3 length equals 16 residues. In DNA, the CDR3 is TGTGCCAGCAGTGATAGGACAGCCGCAACTAATGAAAAACTGTTTTTT. It yields the protein CASSDRTAATNEKLFF. Full variable domain (outside the CDR3, taken from reference TRBV25-1 and TRBJ1-4): EADIYQTPRYLVIGTGKKITLECSQTMGHDKMYWYQQDPGMELHLIHYSYGVNSTEKGDLSSESTVSRIRTEHFPLTLESARPSHTSQYLCASSDRTAATNEKLFFGSGTQLSVL.

The chain employs TRBV18 and TRBJ1-5; D is unresolved. The CDR3 is 16 residues long. V was shortened by 0 bases and J by 9 bases, with 18 bases between the two germline ends. From germline, CDR1 is KGHSH and CDR2 LQKENI. The CDR3 sequence is CASSPPSSGETSPQHF. The CDR3 bases are TGTGCCAGCTCACCACCGAGCAGCGGAGAGACCTCGCCCCAGCATTTT.

The chain couples TRBV7-8 to TRBJ2-2; TRBD1 aligns across 7 bases. The CDR3 extends over 21 amino acids. Per the germline V gene, CDR1 is SGHVS and CDR2 is FQNEAQ. V lost 1 base to trimming and J lost 4 bases; unmatched junction nucleotides: 21. The CDR3, as DNA: TGTGCCAGCAGCTTAGTTTACCGACACATGCAGGGGGTGAAGACCACCGGGGAGCTGTTTTTT. Encoded protein: CASSLVYRHMQGVKTTGELFF. Together with reference TRBV7-8 and TRBJ2-2, the CDR3 gives the full variable domain: GAGVSQSPRYKVAKRGQDVALRCDPISGHVSLFWYQQALGQGPEFLTYFQNEAQLDKSGLPSDRFFAERPEGSVSTLKIQRTQQEDSAVYLCASSLVYRHMQGVKTTGELFFGEGSRLTVL.

The chain is built from TRBV5-1 and TRBJ2-5; 8 nucleotides match TRBD1. The CDR3 has 14 residues. Germline V gene data show CDR1 as SGHRS and CDR2 as YFSETQ. V dropped 4 bases and J dropped 1; count of bases not matched to a gene: 3. The CDR3 here is CASSATGGQETQYF. CDR3 DNA: TGCGCCAGCAGCGCTACAGGGGGCCAAGAGACCCAGTACTTC.

V is TRBV7-2 and J is TRBJ1-3; no definite D call. This CDR3 region has 14 residues. Trimming stripped 1 base from V and 0 bases from J, with 4 bases between. CDR1 and CDR2 (germline): SGHTA, FQGNSA. The CDR3 sequence is CASSLGVSGNTIYF. CDR3 sequence (DNA): TGTGCCAGCAGCTTAGGCGTCTCTGGAAACACCATATATTTT.

The chain employs TRBV28 and TRBJ1-3, with D possibly matching TRBD1 (5 bases). Per the germline V gene, CDR1 is MDHEN and CDR2 is SYDVKM. This CDR3 spans 14 amino acids. The V end was cut by 2 bases, the J end by 6 bases, with 11 bases between. CDR3 sequence (DNA): TGTGCCAGCAGTTTACATGGAGGGGAAAACACCATATATTTT. As protein: CASSLHGGENTIYF.

The CDR3 sequence: CASSRGLAPYF. In DNA, the CDR3 is TGTGCCAGCAGTCGCGGACTAGCGCCCTATTTT. V and J are TRBV7-2 and TRBJ2-3, with TRBD2 matching over 9 bases. The CDR3 spans 11 residues. CDR1 and CDR2 from the germline V gene are SGHTA and FQGNSA. After removal of 6 bases from V and 15 bases from J, the junction contained 7 bases not matched to a gene.

The chain has TRBV18 and TRBJ2-2; a possible D gene is TRBD2 (5 bases). From germline, CDR1 is KGHSH and CDR2 LQKENI. The CDR3 extends over 14 amino acids. V was shortened by 5 bases and J by 8 bases, with 15 bases between the two germline ends. CDR3 DNA sequence: TGTGCCAGCTCAGCCTCGGAGGATGGAGGGGAGCTGTTTTTT. It is translated as CASSASEDGGELFF.

CDR3 in DNA: TGTGCCAGCAGCGTAGAGGGGGTCGGGACGGACACAGATACGCAGTATTTT. Its translation: CASSVEGVGTDTDTQYF. The chain joins TRBV9 to TRBJ2-3; TRBD1 is a possible D gene (6 bases). Trimming stripped 0 bases from V and 2 bases from J, with 16 bases between. The germline V gene has CDR1 SGDLS and CDR2 YYNGEE. The CDR3 contains 17 residues.

The rearrangement uses TRBV5-4 and TRBJ2-1; 8 bases map to TRBD2. The germline gives CDR1 SGHNT, CDR2 YYREEE (reference sequence). CDR3 length: 14 residues. With V trimmed by 6 bases and J by 3 bases, 5 bases remained unmatched. The CDR3 DNA sequence: TGTGCCAGCACGCTTAGCGGGGTCTACAATGAGCAGTTCTTC. Amino acids: CASTLSGVYNEQFF. Full variable domain (rest looked up from reference TRBV5-4 and TRBJ2-1): ETGVTQSPTHLIKTRGQQVTLRCSSQSGHNTVSWYQQALGQGPQFIFQYYREEENGRGNFPPRFSGLQFPNYSSELNVNALELDDSALYLCASTLSGVYNEQFFGPGTRLTVL.

The chain employs TRBV19 and TRBJ1-1, with 10 positions matching TRBD1. Germline V gene sequence: CDR1 LNHDA, CDR2 SQIVND (reference sequence). Trimming at V came to 7 bases and at J to 5 bases, leaving 7 bases not matched to a gene. The CDR3 totals 14 residues. CDR3 region: CASIPWTGGTEAFF. As DNA, the CDR3 is TGTGCCAGTATTCCCTGGACAGGGGGGACTGAAGCTTTCTTT.

This sequence joins TRBV5-1 and TRBJ2-2; a possible D gene is TRBD1 (5 bases). This CDR3 has 15 residues. The V end lost 2 bases, the J end lost 1 base, and 9 bases lay between the germline ends. The germline CDR1 and CDR2 sequences are SGHRS and YFSETQ. The CDR3 DNA sequence: TGCGCCAGCAGCTTTAAGGGGCAGAACACCGGGGAGCTGTTTTTT. Its protein product is CASSFKGQNTGELFF.

The CDR3 sequence is CASSFSAGHEQYF. The CDR3 DNA reads as TGTGCCAGCAGCTTCTCGGCGGGGCACGAGCAGTACTTC. V usage is TRBV5-6 and J usage is TRBJ2-7; possible D gene TRBD2, 6 bases. The CDR3 totals 13 residues. Per germline, CDR1 SGHDT and CDR2 YYEEEE. V gave up 2 bases and J gave up 5 bases, with 11 bases separating them.

The chain joins TRBV7-9 to TRBJ1-2; 9 positions agree with TRBD1. Germline assignment: CDR1 SEHNR and CDR2 FQNEAQ (reference sequence). CDR3 length: 15 amino acids. V shed 5 bases, J shed 7 bases, and the junction held 11 bases outside the gene matches. DNA for the CDR3: TGTGCCAGCAGCCCGACCACAGGGGGCGCGGTTGGCTACACCTTC. Amino acid sequence: CASSPTTGGAVGYTF.

The chain has TRBV6-5 and TRBJ1-1, with TRBD1 matching 8 bases. V was clipped by 6 bases and J by 4 bases; unmatched bases: 7. Per the germline V gene, CDR1 is MNHEY and CDR2 is SVGAGI. This CDR3 region has 14 residues. Written as DNA, the CDR3 is TGTGCCAGCAGCCCGACCAGGGGGCCCACTGAAGCTTTCTTT. It codes for CASSPTRGPTEAFF.

The rearrangement joins TRBV18 to TRBJ2-3; TRBD1 might be the D (6 bases). The CDR3 contains 14 residues. The V end lost 3 bases, the J end lost 6 bases, and 13 bases lay between the germline ends. Germline assignment: CDR1 KGHSH and CDR2 LQKENI. The CDR3 nucleotides are TGTGCCAGCTCACCCCAGGGGCCCGGGGATACGCAGTATTTT. Encoded protein: CASSPQGPGDTQYF. Using reference TRBV18 and TRBJ2-3 for the parts outside the CDR3, the full variable domain is NAGVMQNPRHLVRRRGQEARLRCSPMKGHSHVYWYRQLPEEGLKFMVYLQKENIIDESGMPKERFSAEFPKEGPSILRIQQVVRGDSAAYFCASSPQGPGDTQYFGPGTRLTVL.

The V gene is TRBV4-2, the J gene TRBJ1-5; 7 bases agree with TRBD1. The CDR3 consists of 15 residues. Germline CDR1 and CDR2: LGHNA and YNFKEQ. V lost 4 bases, J lost 4 bases, and 7 bases stayed unmatched. The CDR3, as DNA: TGTGCCAGCAGCCGCGGGACAGATAGGAATCAGCCCCAGCATTTT. It specifies CASSRGTDRNQPQHF.

The chain recombines TRBV6-1 with TRBJ1-5; 9 bases agree with TRBD1. Germline CDR1 reads MNHNS; CDR2 reads SASEGT. This CDR3 region has 16 residues. V shed 1 base, J shed 3 bases, and the junction held 4 bases outside the gene matches. The CDR3 DNA is TGTGCCAGCAGTGAAGATGGGACAGGGTTCAATCAGCCCCAGCATTTT. It translates to CASSEDGTGFNQPQHF.

The rearrangement uses TRBV2 and TRBJ1-1; D is unresolved. Germline lookup yields CDR1 SNHLY and CDR2 FYNNEI. The CDR3 has 14 residues. Trimming left V 6 bases short and J 0 bases short, with 11 bases between. CDR3 coding DNA: TGTGCCAGCAGGACTTATATAGTGAACACTGAAGCTTTCTTT. Encoded protein: CASRTYIVNTEAFF.

This rearrangement joins TRBV19 to TRBJ1-1, with D tentatively TRBD1 (6 bases). V was pared by 5 bases and J by 3 bases, with 16 bases between. Germline CDR1 LNHDA, CDR2 SQIVND (reference sequence). The CDR3 loop spans 15 amino acids. The CDR3 protein is CASSSFVQGDTEAFF. The CDR3 DNA sequence: TGTGCCAGTAGTTCCTTCGTACAGGGTGACACTGAAGCTTTCTTT.

The chain recombines TRBV6-5 with TRBJ1-2; tentatively, D is TRBD1 (6 bases). CDR3 length: 14 amino acids. Germline V gives CDR1 MNHEY, CDR2 SVGAGI. V dropped 5 bases and J dropped 8 bases, with 18 bases sitting between them. Here the CDR3 DNA reads TGTGCCAGCAGTCCAAGCCGGGACACAGGGGGCTACACCTTC. Translating gives CASSPSRDTGGYTF.